This TCR beta chain was identified during a study of blood T cell repertoires in COVID-19. As for the study in general: The samples span acute and convalescent COVID-19 from the United States, Italy and Spain. PBMCs, B-cell-depleted T cells, or T cells were the source of the cDNA or gDNA that made up the material.

Under the authors' procedure: The authors estimated nucleated cell counts from reference gene primer amplification. TCRdb's table, derived via immunoSEQ multiplex PCR, lists solely in-frame clones and lacks some. The DNA was the basis for D and trimming; V, J and clone size are from that table. The table includes over 200,000 clones, about 83% detected once. During active infection, Seattle patients enrolled and were then monitored through disease. This receptor was identified in a woman in her twenties or thirties with COVID-19, enrolled during active disease. Sample: peripheral blood.

The CDR3 region is CASRPDRGEIADTQYF. DNA for the CDR3: TGTGCCAGCAGACCCGACAGGGGGGAGATAGCAGATACGCAGTATTTT. V usage is TRBV2 and J usage is TRBJ2-3, with 9 positions matching TRBD1. The CDR3 spans 16 residues. CDR1 and CDR2 (germline): SNHLY, FYNNEI. The V and J ends lost 6 bases and 4 bases, in that order; junction bases with no gene match: 11.